The present T cell receptor beta chain was sequenced within a study of blood T cell repertoires in COVID-19 (dated by TCRdb to 2018 to 2021). Study-wide context: Samples covering the acute and convalescent phases of COVID-19 were provided by collaborators in the United States, Italy and Spain. Where HLA class I and class II types were available, the types were taken from metadata supplied by the sample provider, not from assay-based typing. The sample metadata nearly always contained a de-identified subject ID, COVID-19 status, age in years and sex. Deeply sampled blood TCRbeta repertoires from subjects exposed to, actively infected with, or recovered from COVID-19 were included in the dataset. Samples were obtained from the ongoing ImmuneRACE study (first 160 participants) and from some 1,300 subjects provided by 6 global collaborators. The repertoires were released in a freely available public database intended as a resource for research on the immune response to SARS-CoV-2. The material from the prospective study consisted of cDNA or gDNA derived from T cells, B-cell-depleted T cells, or PBMCs. Findings and caveats that apply to the study as a whole: The amount of clinical and demographic metadata varied by source and participant and was provided uncurated.

About this clone itself: It lacks a known antigen. No much larger clone exists at a distance of one base, and base qualities are not known.

A second Seattle source provided samples from volunteer blood donors who had recovered from COVID-19. Each collaborating institution followed its own protocols to collect whole blood in K2EDTA tubes. For TCRbeta analysis, collaborator samples were shipped as frozen whole blood, as isolated PBMCs, or as DNA extracted from either sample type. The germline V gene supplies CDR1 SGHTS and CDR2 YDEGEE. The CDR3 numbers 16 residues from cysteine through phenylalanine. Left in the record is the CDR3 DNA by itself, 48 bases read in frame from the first base. V is pared back by 5 bases and J by 7 bases, with 25 bases lying between the germline termini. The immunoSEQ Assay, a bias-controlled multiplex PCR, was used to amplify TCRbeta CDR3 regions from genomic DNA. On the study's bioinformatics: The number of nucleated cells in each sample was estimated by amplification of reference gene primers within the assay. Sequence reads were collapsed and filtered to measure the absolute abundance of every unique TCRbeta CDR3 rearrangement. For each sample, productive Simpson clonality was calculated as the square root of Simpson's diversity index across productive rearrangements. Held by TCRdb, this immuneACCESS table contains in-frame sequences only and omits some clones. Under half of the omission traces to an unresolved V gene where checked; the cause of the rest is unknown. That table furnishes V, J and clone size, whereas the DNA furnished D and trimming. For this sample there are 250,000 to 350,000 clones; about nine tenths appear just once. The ten largest clones take up roughly 2% of the sample.

The sequence was collected from a woman in her forties or fifties who had recovered from COVID-19. Sequenced material: peripheral blood. Recombination joined TRBV5-8 with TRBJ2-7; no D gene call is confident. The CDR3 corresponds to CASSRDPFVGIMEQYF. The DNA sequence reads TGTGCCAGCAGTCGCGATCCGTTTGTGGGCATTATGGAGCAGTACTTC.